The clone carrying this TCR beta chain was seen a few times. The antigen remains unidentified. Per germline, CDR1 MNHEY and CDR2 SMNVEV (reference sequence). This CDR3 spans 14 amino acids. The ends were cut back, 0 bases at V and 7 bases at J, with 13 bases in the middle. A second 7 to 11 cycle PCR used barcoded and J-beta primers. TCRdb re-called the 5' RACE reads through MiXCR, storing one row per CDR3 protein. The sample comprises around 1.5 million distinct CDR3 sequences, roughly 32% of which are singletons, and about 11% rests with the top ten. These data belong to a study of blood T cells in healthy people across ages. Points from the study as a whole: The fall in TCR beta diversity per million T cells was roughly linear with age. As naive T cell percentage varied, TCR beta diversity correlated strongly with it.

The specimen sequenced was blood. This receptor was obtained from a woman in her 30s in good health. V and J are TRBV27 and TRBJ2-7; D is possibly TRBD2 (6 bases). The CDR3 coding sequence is TGTGCCAGCAGTTTATCTTGGAGGGGTAGGGAGCAGTACTTC. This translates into CASSLSWRGREQYF.